The present T cell receptor beta chain was sequenced within a study of T cell responses to AZD1222 COVID-19 vaccine. Study-wide results and limits: Nearly half of spike-specific TCRs reportedly target unmutated variant regions. Increases in Spike-specific TCR breadth and depth were seen after two AZD1222 doses. Baseline seropositivity characterized only a handful of AZD1222 recipients. Donors were largely white British and mainly female; clonal diversity was possibly underestimated.

Clones were read by immunoSEQ multiplex PCR, and TCRdb kept only the in-frame ones, dropping some. The sample includes under 80,000 clones, more than 65% of them seen just once. This CDR3 has 16 residues. Germline V gives CDR1 SEHNR, CDR2 FQNEAQ (reference sequence). V gave up 1 base and J gave up 7 bases, with 19 bases separating them. As for this clone: Its antigen is not identified.

The input for sequencing was peripheral blood, taken on day 0 of MenACWY control vaccination. V usage is TRBV7-9 and J usage is TRBJ1-1; D is possibly TRBD1 (6 bases). This sequence was found in an adult in good health. The CDR3 spells CASSLDRGGFSNEAFF. The CDR3 DNA sequence: TGTGCCAGCAGCTTAGATAGGGGGGGTTTTTCTAATGAAGCTTTCTTT.